This T cell receptor beta chain was sequenced during a study of blood T cell repertoires in COVID-19. Libraries were prepared by immunoSEQ multiplex PCR; TCRdb keeps only in-frame clonotypes and omits some of them. This table holds about 79,000 clones, 80% to 90% found once. The germline CDR1 and CDR2 sequences are GTSNPN and SVGIG (reference sequence). J lost 7 bases, V lost 4 bases, and 6 bases had no gene match. This CDR3 region has 13 residues. This TCR was recovered from a man aged 65 to 85 with active or convalescent COVID-19. What was sequenced was peripheral blood. V is TRBV30 and J is TRBJ1-4; 7 bases match TRBD1. The DNA of the CDR3 is TGTGCCTGGACCGACAGGGTGGTTGAAAAACTGTTTTTT. This translates into CAWTDRVVEKLFF.